This is a list of T cell receptor beta chains from one sample in a study of identifying expanded T cells in peripheral blood. TCRdb keeps only in-frame clones here, not all; method: immunoSEQ multiplex PCR. In the table there are about 97,000 clones, approximately 89% of which are singletons. The sequenced sample consisted of blood. The receptors stem from a person aged 18-69 years in good health. Each CDR3 is given with its conserved first and last residue. D genes are given only for firm matches. A clone size is listed for some rows: how often the clone was seen (once, few, many), or a class if it is expanded.

j_call clone_size d_call v_call cdr3_aa cdr3_nt
TRBJ2-2 - - TRBV27 CASSPWGRGTGELFF TGTGCCAGCAGCCCGTGGGGTCGAGGCACCGGGGAGCTGTTTTTT
TRBJ2-1 - - TRBV27 CASTLRGLAYNEQFF TGTGCCAGCACCCTCCGGGGGCTAGCCTACAATGAGCAGTTCTTC
TRBJ2-5 - - TRBV28 CASSPQLGGETQYF TGTGCCAGCAGTCCCCAGTTAGGGGGAGAGACCCAGTACTTC
TRBJ2-2 - - TRBV5-6 CASSLGGGNTGELFF TGTGCCAGCAGCTTGGGAGGGGGAAACACCGGGGAGCTGTTTTTT
TRBJ1-1 - - TRBV30 CAWSPRGGRNTEAFF TGTGCCTGGAGTCCCCGGGGGGGGCGGAACACTGAAGCTTTCTTT
TRBJ1-5 - TRBD1 TRBV19 CASSPRLGQGVQPQHF TGTGCCAGTAGTCCCCGCCTCGGGCAGGGGGTTCAGCCCCAGCATTTT
TRBJ2-1 - - TRBV7-2 CASSSYGGNEQFF TGTGCCAGCTCCTCCTACGGGGGTAATGAGCAGTTCTTC
TRBJ2-6 - - TRBV19 CASSIYGFSGANVLTF TGTGCCAGTAGTATATACGGGTTCTCTGGGGCCAACGTCCTGACTTTC
TRBJ2-7 - TRBD1 TRBV9 CASSVQGAAYEQYF TGTGCCAGCAGCGTACAGGGGGCCGCCTACGAGCAGTACTTC
TRBJ1-4 - TRBD1 TRBV15 CATSRTGMNEKLFF TGTGCCACCAGCAGGACAGGGATGAATGAAAAACTGTTTTTT
TRBJ1-3 - - TRBV28 CASRSPGTRDGNTIYF TGTGCCAGCAGAAGCCCCGGGACACGAGATGGAAACACCATATATTTT
TRBJ2-7 - - TRBV6-6 CASSYRGLSNYEQYF TGTGCCAGCAGTTACCGGGGACTGTCCAACTACGAGCAGTACTTC
TRBJ2-5 - - TRBV29-1 CSVLGIAQETQYF TGCAGCGTTCTAGGTATAGCCCAAGAGACCCAGTACTTC
TRBJ2-7 few - TRBV7-6 CASSSSRGFYDTYEQYF TGTGCCAGCAGCTCTAGCCGAGGATTTTACGATACCTACGAGCAGTACTTC
TRBJ1-5 - TRBD1 TRBV27 CASSLTGGFNQPQHF TGTGCCAGCAGTTTAACAGGGGGCTTTAATCAGCCCCAGCATTTT
TRBJ1-5 - - TRBV28 CATQPPQARVGQPQHF TGTGCCACCCAGCCCCCCCAGGCGCGGGTGGGTCAGCCCCAGCATTTT
TRBJ1-2 few - TRBV6-5 CASSYLGANYGYTF TGTGCCAGCAGTTACTTGGGGGCTAACTATGGCTACACCTTC
TRBJ2-5 - - TRBV6-5 CASSSPGRPQETQYF TGTGCCAGCAGTTCCCCGGGACGGCCACAAGAGACCCAGTACTTC
TRBJ1-2 many - TRBV4-3 CASSNREGGYTF TGCGCCAGCAGCAACAGAGAGGGTGGCTACACCTTC
TRBJ2-5 once TRBD2 TRBV29-1 CSVGSGGEETQYF TGCAGCGTTGGTAGCGGGGGGGAAGAGACCCAGTACTTC
TRBJ2-2 - - TRBV5-1 CASPTVKTNTGELFF TGCGCCAGCCCTACGGTAAAGACGAACACCGGGGAGCTGTTTTTT
TRBJ1-2 - - TRBV5-6 CASSLIYRVSSYTF TGTGCCAGCAGCTTAATATACAGGGTATCCAGCTACACCTTC
TRBJ2-1 - TRBD1 TRBV10-3 CASTGQGVTRRYNEQFF TGTGCCAGCACGGGACAGGGGGTGACTCGACGCTACAATGAGCAGTTCTTC
TRBJ1-5 - TRBD1 TRBV28 CASSFEGAGQPQHF TGTGCCAGCAGTTTTGAGGGGGCTGGACAGCCCCAGCATTTT
TRBJ2-7 - - TRBV2 CASSDPTASYEQYF TGTGCCAGCAGTGACCCGACAGCGTCCTACGAGCAGTACTTC
TRBJ2-3 - - TRBV28 CASRSDTQYF TGTGCCAGCAGGTCAGATACGCAGTATTTT
TRBJ1-3 - TRBD1 TRBV19 CASSPSTGVRNTIYF TGTGCCAGTAGTCCATCGACAGGGGTCAGAAACACCATATATTTT
TRBJ2-7 - - TRBV29-1 CSVGVSYEQYF TGCAGCGTGGGCGTGAGCTACGAGCAGTACTTC
TRBJ2-7 - - TRBV2 CASSVSRGKQYF TGTGCCAGCAGTGTGTCGCGGGGTAAGCAGTACTTC
TRBJ1-5 - TRBD1 TRBV29-1 CSVGTGEQPQHF TGCAGCGTAGGGACAGGGGAACAGCCCCAGCATTTT
TRBJ1-6 few - TRBV6-5 CASRSRRGVGSPLHF TGTGCCAGCAGGTCCCGACGAGGGGTAGGTTCACCCCTCCACTTT
TRBJ2-1 - TRBD2 TRBV10-3 CAINERETHEQFF TGTGCCATCAACGAGCGGGAGACCCATGAGCAGTTCTTC
TRBJ1-5 - - TRBV2 CASRRTSNQPQHF TGTGCCAGCAGAAGGACGAGCAATCAGCCCCAGCATTTT
TRBJ1-2 - TRBD1 TRBV19 CASETGGVSNYGYTF TGTGCCAGCGAGACAGGGGGCGTCTCTAACTATGGCTACACCTTC
TRBJ1-5 - - TRBV7-9 CASSASMGTNQPQHF TGTGCCAGCAGCGCGTCCATGGGGACAAATCAGCCCCAGCATTTT
TRBJ2-5 - TRBD1 TRBV7-2 CASSSQGTAQETQYF TGTGCCAGCAGCTCCCAGGGGACAGCTCAAGAGACCCAGTACTTC
TRBJ2-5 - - TRBV28 CASSFQIGTSPETQYF TGTGCCAGCAGTTTTCAAATCGGGACAAGTCCAGAGACCCAGTACTTC
TRBJ1-2 - TRBD1 TRBV18 CASSLGTGARDGYTF TGTGCCAGCTCACTTGGGACAGGGGCTCGGGATGGCTACACCTTC
TRBJ2-3 - - TRBV7-3 CASSLGGIGSTDTQYF TGTGCCAGCAGCTTAGGGGGCATAGGTAGCACAGATACGCAGTATTTT
TRBJ1-5 few - TRBV28 CASSLWLTQHF TGTGCCAGCAGTCTGTGGCTGACCCAGCATTTT
TRBJ1-2 - - TRBV29-1 CSVEGGRIGGYTF TGCAGCGTTGAAGGGGGGCGTATCGGTGGCTACACCTTC
TRBJ1-1 few TRBD1 TRBV9 CASSVGTTGEETEAFF TGTGCCAGCAGCGTGGGGACTACAGGGGAGGAGACTGAAGCTTTCTTT
TRBJ1-1 once TRBD1 TRBV5-4 CASSLLQGRDTEAFF TGTGCCAGCAGCTTGCTACAGGGGCGCGACACTGAAGCTTTCTTT
TRBJ2-1 - - TRBV28 CASSSDRSVFYNDEQFF TGTGCCAGCAGCTCCGACAGGTCCGTTTTTTACAATGATGAGCAGTTCTTC
TRBJ2-7 once - TRBV10-3 CAISETTGDEQYF TGTGCCATCAGTGAGACCACGGGGGACGAGCAGTACTTC
TRBJ2-3 - TRBD2 TRBV7-6 CASSLAWTSIDTQYF TGTGCCAGCAGCTTAGCGTGGACTAGTATAGATACGCAGTATTTT
TRBJ1-2 - - TRBV18 CASSPEGYGYTF TGTGCCAGCTCACCAGAGGGGTATGGCTACACCTTC
TRBJ1-2 - - TRBV19 CASSPGHRYTF TGTGCCAGTAGCCCGGGACACCGCTACACCTTC
TRBJ1-5 - - TRBV10-3 CATWDFNSNQPQHF TGTGCCACCTGGGACTTCAATAGCAATCAGCCCCAGCATTTT
TRBJ1-2 - - TRBV29-1 CSVPGTGYNYGYTF TGCAGCGTACCCGGCACGGGTTATAATTATGGCTACACCTTC
TRBJ2-5 - TRBD2 TRBV10-3 CAISPAAGVETQYF TGTGCCATCTCCCCAGCGGCGGGAGTTGAGACCCAGTACTTC
TRBJ2-5 - - TRBV28 CASGDPLKETQYF TGTGCCAGCGGGGACCCCTTGAAAGAGACCCAGTACTTC
TRBJ1-2 - - TRBV4-1 CASRALGGPLGHGYTF TGCGCCAGCAGGGCGCTTGGAGGGCCCCTGGGCCATGGCTACACCTTC
TRBJ2-1 - TRBD2 TRBV5-1 CASSLTSDSSYNEQFF TGCGCCAGCAGCTTAACTAGCGATAGCTCCTACAATGAGCAGTTCTTC
TRBJ2-7 - - TRBV11-3 CASSLSYSYEQYF TGTGCCAGCAGCTTATCGTACTCCTACGAGCAGTACTTC